One T cell receptor beta chain is described in this entry. The target antigen is unknown. The CDR3 extends over 15 amino acids. V lost 7 bases to trimming and J lost 1 base; unmatched junction nucleotides: 6. Germline CDR1 reads SGHAT; CDR2 reads FQNNGV. The data derive from a study of T cells after yellow fever vaccination. Study-wide results and caveats: FACS-sorted repertoires could contain abundant clonotypes contaminating from the bulk population. The study found a weaker secondary response that peaked faster, day 5 versus 15. Most primary-vaccination clones recurred post-booster (roughly 96% CD4, about 87% CD8).

TCRdb re-analysed the 5' RACE reads in MiXCR, keeping a single row per CDR3 protein. The data contain hundreds of thousands of distinct CDR3 sequences, around 10% of them singletons. The specimen was PBMCs, collected on the day of the first yellow fever vaccination. The clonotype was recovered from a young man who received the YFV17D yellow fever vaccine. The rearrangement uses TRBV11-2 and TRBJ2-2; 7 nucleotides agree with TRBD2. CDR3 region: CASTEGLQNTGELFF. CDR3 DNA: TGTGCCAGCACCGAGGGACTACAGAACACCGGGGAGCTGTTTTTT.